The clone carrying this TCR beta chain was observed a handful of times. Its antigen is still unknown. The data stem from a study of blood T cells in healthy people across ages. Sample-barcoded 5' priming and a J-beta primer mix drove a second PCR of about 6 to 12 cycles. Each CDR3 protein gets one entry after TCRdb re-called the 5' RACE reads with MiXCR. The table has some 1.7 million distinct CDR3 sequences, under 30% seen once. The CDR3 is 14 residues long. Looked up from germline, CDR1 is DFQATT and CDR2 is SNEGSKA (reference sequence). The ends were cut back, 3 bases at V and 0 bases at J, with 10 bases in the middle. Donors ranged from 6 to 90 years old and were healthy Caucasians in Russia. Study-level findings and limits: Measured against age, TCR beta diversity per million T cells decreased in a roughly linear manner. In long-lived donors, naive CD4+ cell counts and diversity exceeded those of aged donors.

The sequence derives from a woman aged 25-40 years in good health. Sequencing used blood. The V gene is TRBV20-1, the J gene TRBJ2-3; D ambiguous. CDR3 sequence reads: CSASFGQSTDTQYF. The CDR3 DNA sequence: TGCAGTGCTAGCTTCGGCCAGAGCACAGATACGCAGTATTTT.